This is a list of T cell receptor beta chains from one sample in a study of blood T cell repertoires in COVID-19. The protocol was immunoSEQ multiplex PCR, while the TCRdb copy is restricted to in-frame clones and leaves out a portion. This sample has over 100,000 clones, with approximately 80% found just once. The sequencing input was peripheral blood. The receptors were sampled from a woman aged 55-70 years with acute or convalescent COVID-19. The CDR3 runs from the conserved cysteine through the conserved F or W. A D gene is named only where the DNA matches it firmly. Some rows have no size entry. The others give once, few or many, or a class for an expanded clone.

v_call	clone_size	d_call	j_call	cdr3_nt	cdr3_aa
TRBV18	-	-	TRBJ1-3	TGTGCCAGCTCACCAGAACAGGGACGAGGGAACACCATATATTTT	CASSPEQGRGNTIYF
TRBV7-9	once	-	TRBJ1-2	TGTGCCAGCAGCCATTCAACTCTAGGGGTGGGTGGCTACACCTTC	CASSHSTLGVGGYTF
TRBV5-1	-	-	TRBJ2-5	TGCGCCAGCAGCCCCCACCAGCAAGAGACCCAGTACTTC	CASSPHQQETQYF
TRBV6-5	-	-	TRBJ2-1	TGTGCCAGCAGTTACGTACAGGGCGGCGATGAGCAGTTCTTC	CASSYVQGGDEQFF
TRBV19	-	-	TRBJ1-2	TGTGCCAGTAGTATCGTAGGCCTAGCTAACTATGGCTACACCTTC	CASSIVGLANYGYTF
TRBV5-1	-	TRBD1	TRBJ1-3	TGCGCCAGCAGCAGGACAGGGGAATCAGGAAACACCATATATTTT	CASSRTGESGNTIYF
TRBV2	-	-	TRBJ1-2	TGTGCCAGCAGTGAACCCACGCCCGGGGGATATGGCTACACCTTC	CASSEPTPGGYGYTF
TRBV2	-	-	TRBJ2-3	TGTGCCAGCAGTGAATCTTGGACACGAGATACGCAGTATTTT	CASSESWTRDTQYF
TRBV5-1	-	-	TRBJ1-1	TGCGCCAGCAGCTTGGCGGGTCTTGAAGCTTTCTTT	CASSLAGLEAFF
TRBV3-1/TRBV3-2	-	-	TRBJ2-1	TGTGCCAGCAGCCAACCATCTAGGGGCGATGAGCAGTTCTTC	CASSQPSRGDEQFF
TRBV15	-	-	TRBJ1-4	TGTGCCACCAGCAGGTCGTCAGGGCCGAAACTGTTTTTT	CATSRSSGPKLFF
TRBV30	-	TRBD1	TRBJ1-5	TGTGCCTGGCGACCAGCACAGGGGGCGCCGGGCAATCAGCCCCAGCATTTT	CAWRPAQGAPGNQPQHF
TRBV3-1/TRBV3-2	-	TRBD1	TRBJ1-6	TGTGCCAGTCGACGGGACAGGGATAATTCACCCCTCCACTTT	CASRRDRDNSPLHF
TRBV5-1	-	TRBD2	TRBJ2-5	TGCGCCAGCAGCTCTAGCGGGGAGCGCCAAGAGACCCAGTACTTC	CASSSSGERQETQYF
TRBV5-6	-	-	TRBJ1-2	TGTGCCAGCAGCTTGAGTACAGACGGATATGGCTACACCTTC	CASSLSTDGYGYTF
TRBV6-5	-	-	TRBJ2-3	TGTGCCAGCAGCCTCAGGGGTACAGATACGCAGTATTTT	CASSLRGTDTQYF
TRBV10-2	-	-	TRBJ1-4	TGCGCCAGCTACTCTAATGAAAAACTGTTTTTT	CASYSNEKLFF
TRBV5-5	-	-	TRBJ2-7	TGTGCCAGCAGCCGAGAGAGCCTCTCCTACGAGCAGTACTTC	CASSRESLSYEQYF
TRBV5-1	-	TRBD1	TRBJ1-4	TGCGCCAGCAGCCAGGGACAGGGGGTTGAAAAACTGTTTTTT	CASSQGQGVEKLFF
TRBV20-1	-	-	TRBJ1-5	TGCAGTGCTGGTGGCCACGACAGGAGCCAGCCCCAGCATTTT	CSAGGHDRSQPQHF
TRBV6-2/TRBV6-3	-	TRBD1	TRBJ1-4	TGTGCCAGCAGCCACGGGACAGCTTATAATGAAAAACTGTTTTTT	CASSHGTAYNEKLFF
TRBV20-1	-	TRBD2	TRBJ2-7	TGCAGTGCTAGTCCCAGCGGGGGACCATCCTACGAGCAGTACTTC	CSASPSGGPSYEQYF
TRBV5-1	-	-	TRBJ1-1	TGCGCCAGCAGCTTGGATTCAGGGAACACTGAAGCTTTCTTT	CASSLDSGNTEAFF
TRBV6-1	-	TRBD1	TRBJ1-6	TGTGCCAGCACGACAGGGGAAGGCTCACCCCTCCACTTT	CASTTGEGSPLHF
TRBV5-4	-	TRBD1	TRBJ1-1	TGTGCCAGCAGCTCCGGGACAGGCGGTCACACTGAAGCTTTCTTT	CASSSGTGGHTEAFF
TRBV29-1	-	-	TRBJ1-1	TGCAGCGTTGAGACTACTACGGGGGCTGAAGCTTTCTTT	CSVETTTGAEAFF
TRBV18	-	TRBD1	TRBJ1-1	TGTGCCAGCTCACCCCCGGGACAGATGGACACTGAAGCTTTCTTT	CASSPPGQMDTEAFF
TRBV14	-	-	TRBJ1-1	TGTGCCAGCAGCCCGTTGGGGGGGACGGCTTTCTTT	CASSPLGGTAFF
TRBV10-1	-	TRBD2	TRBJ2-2	TGCGCCAGCAGTGAGTCGATCGCGGGGGGGCCCTTGGCCGGGGAGCTGTTTTTT	CASSESIAGGPLAGELFF
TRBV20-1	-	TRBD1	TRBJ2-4	TGCAGTGCTATTGACAGGGGGCGTGAAAACATTCAGTACTTC	CSAIDRGRENIQYF
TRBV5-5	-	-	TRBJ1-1	TGTGCCAGCAGCCCCAACAGGGTCTTCGGCACTGAAGCTTTCTTT	CASSPNRVFGTEAFF
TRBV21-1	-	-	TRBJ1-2	TGTGCCAGCAGCCCACACTCCTTCTACAGGGATAAAAGGTATGGCTACACCTTC	CASSPHSFYRDKRYGYTF
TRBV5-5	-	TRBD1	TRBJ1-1	TGTGCCAGCAGCCGACAGGGGTCCATGAACACTGAAGCTTTCTTT	CASSRQGSMNTEAFF
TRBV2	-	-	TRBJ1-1	TGTGCCAGCAGACCCACACCAAACACTGAAGCTTTCTTT	CASRPTPNTEAFF
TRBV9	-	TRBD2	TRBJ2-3	TGTGCCAGCAGCTCATTAGCGGGGGGAAGCACAGATACGCAGTATTTT	CASSSLAGGSTDTQYF
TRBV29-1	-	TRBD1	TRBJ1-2	TGCAGCGTCGCTGGGACAGGGGGCGACTATGGCTACACCTTC	CSVAGTGGDYGYTF
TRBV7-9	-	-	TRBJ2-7	TGTGCCAGCAGCCCCAGCTCCTACGAGCAGTACTTC	CASSPSSYEQYF
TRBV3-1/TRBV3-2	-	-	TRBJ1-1	TGTGCCAGCAGCGACTCAGGGTACGTCGGCACTGAAGCTTTCTTT	CASSDSGYVGTEAFF
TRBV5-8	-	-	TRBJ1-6	TGTGCCAGCAGCTTGATCGGCGGCTTGACTTCACCCCTCCACTTT	CASSLIGGLTSPLHF
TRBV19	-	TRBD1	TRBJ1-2	TGTGCCAGGACAGGGAAAAACTATGGCTACACCTTC	CARTGKNYGYTF
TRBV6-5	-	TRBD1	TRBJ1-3	TGTGCCAGCAGTCGGACAGGGAGTGGAAACACCATATATTTT	CASSRTGSGNTIYF
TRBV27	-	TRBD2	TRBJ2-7	TGTGCCAGCAGCCCTAGCGGGGGGACCTACGAGCAGTACTTC	CASSPSGGTYEQYF
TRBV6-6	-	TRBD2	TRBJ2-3	TGTGCCAGCAGTTACTCTGGAGCGGGGGGCACAGATACGCAGTATTTT	CASSYSGAGGTDTQYF
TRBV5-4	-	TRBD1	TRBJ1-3	TGTGCCAGCAGCCGGACAGGGGGCTCTGGAAACACCATATATTTT	CASSRTGGSGNTIYF
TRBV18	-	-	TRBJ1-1	TGTGCCAGCTCACCACGCGAGGGTTTGAACACTGAAGCTTTCTTT	CASSPREGLNTEAFF
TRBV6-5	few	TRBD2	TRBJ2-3	TGTGCCAGCAGTTACACTAGCGGGGGGCCCGATACGCAGTATTTT	CASSYTSGGPDTQYF
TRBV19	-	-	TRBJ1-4	TGTGCCAGTAGTCTCAGGGGCGCGTGGGAAAAACTGTTTTTT	CASSLRGAWEKLFF
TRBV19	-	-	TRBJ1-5	TGTGCCAGTAGTATACAGGCCTTTCAGCCCCAGCATTTT	CASSIQAFQPQHF
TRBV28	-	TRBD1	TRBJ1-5	TGTGCCAGCAGTTTTCCCGGGACAGGGAGGAATTTGGATAATCAGCCCCAGCATTTT	CASSFPGTGRNLDNQPQHF
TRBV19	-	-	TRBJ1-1	TGTGCCAGTAGTCCGCACTCAGGGACTGAAGCTTTCTTT	CASSPHSGTEAFF
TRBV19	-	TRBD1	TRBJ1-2	TGTGCCACTAGATACAGGGGGGCGAGGGGGTATGGCTACACCTTC	CATRYRGARGYGYTF
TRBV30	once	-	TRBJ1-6	TGTGCCTGGAGTGTCGGAGGGCCCAATTCACCCCTCCACTTT	CAWSVGGPNSPLHF